The 14 T cell receptor beta chains reported below all come from one sample, sequenced in a study of neurological immune-mediated disorders. TCRdb reprocessed the 5' RACE reads with MiXCR, giving one entry per CDR3 protein. The data show about 27,000 distinct CDR3 sequences, roughly 21% seen once. Sequencing was done on a sample of PBMCs. The receptors were gathered from a woman in her sixties or seventies in good health.

This clonotype has at least ten counts. The chain combines TRBV7-2 with TRBJ2-4; D tentatively fits TRBD1 or TRBD2 (6 bases each). The ends were cut back, 1 base at V and 0 bases at J, with 13 bases in the middle. The CDR3 length is 17 residues. Germline V gene lookup returns CDR1 SGHTA and CDR2 FQGNSA. CDR3 residues: CASSLVGGGVAKNIQYF. For the CDR3, the DNA is TGTGCCAGCAGCTTAGTAGGGGGAGGAGTAGCCAAAAACATTCAGTACTTC.

This clonotype was counted ten times or more. This chain uses TRBV29-1 with TRBJ2-1, with TRBD1 matching 7 bases. The germline gives CDR1 SQVTM, CDR2 ANQGSEA. V gave up 4 bases and J gave up 4 bases; unmatched junction bases: 1. The CDR3 totals 12 residues. CDR3 coding DNA: TGCAGCGTTGGACAGGGTTACAATGAGCAGTTCTTC. It codes for CSVGQGYNEQFF.

This clonotype was recorded once. The junction and the germline gene differ at one end; a read error may be behind it. The chain recombines TRBV6-2 or TRBV6-3 with TRBJ2-5, with TRBD1 as a possible D gene (6 bases). Germline assignment: CDR1 MNHEY and CDR2 SVGEGT. The CDR3 spans 14 residues. The DNA for the CDR3 is TGTGCCAGCAGTTTGGACAGTCCTCAAGAGACCCAGTACTTT. Translated: CASSLDSPQETQYF.

This clonotype was recorded at least ten times. The chain recombines TRBV20-1 with TRBJ2-7, with TRBD1 matching 9 bases. The CDR3 runs to 15 residues. Trimming took 3 bases from V and 0 from J; bases not matched to a gene: 6. Germline V gene data show CDR1 as DFQATT and CDR2 as SNEGSKA (reference sequence). This chain's CDR3 is CSARGGTGSSYEQYF. Written as DNA, the CDR3 is TGCAGTGCTAGGGGGGGGACAGGGAGCTCCTACGAGCAGTACTTC.

This clonotype was detected only a few times. This rearrangement joins TRBV28 to TRBJ1-5; 7 bases line up with TRBD1. Germline V CDR1 and CDR2: MDHEN, SYDVKM. V lost 6 bases and J lost 5; bases outside the gene matches: 1. This CDR3 has 12 residues. CDR3 sequence: CASSTGDQPQHF. Written as DNA, the CDR3 is TGTGCCAGCAGCACAGGGGATCAGCCCCAGCATTTT.

Ten or more counts support this clonotype. V is TRBV10-3 and J is TRBJ2-5; D is undetermined. The length of the CDR3 is 12 residues. Germline-derived CDR1 and CDR2 are ENHRY and SYGVKD. V was cut by 9 bases and J by 4 bases, with 12 bases left in between. The CDR3 bases are TGTGCCATTCGTGGGGTAGGAGAGACCCAGTACTTC. Translated, it gives CAIRGVGETQYF.

This clonotype was seen at least ten times. The chain recombines TRBV7-2 with TRBJ2-1, with 11 bases that match TRBD2. This CDR3 has 16 amino acids. Germline loops: CDR1 SGHTA, CDR2 FQGNSA. J gave up 7 bases and V 4 bases, and 9 bases lay outside the gene matches. The CDR3, as DNA: TGTGCCAGCAGCTCATTAGCGGGGGGGCCGCTGAATGAGCAGTTCTTC. Its translation is CASSSLAGGPLNEQFF.

The V gene is TRBV20-1, the J gene TRBJ1-5; D is unresolved. The CDR3 is made up of 12 amino acids. The ends were cut back, 5 bases at V and 5 bases at J, with 10 bases in the middle. CDR1 is DFQATT, CDR2 SNEGSKA, per germline (reference sequence). CDR3 sequence: CSAWGIDQPQHF. The DNA of the CDR3 is TGCAGTGCTTGGGGTATCGATCAGCCCCAGCATTTT.

This clonotype has ten or more counts. This sequence joins TRBV7-3 and TRBJ2-1; 8 nucleotides match TRBD1. With V trimmed by 5 bases and J by 8 bases, 5 bases remained unmatched. CDR3 length: 13 residues. Germline V lookup: CDR1 SGHTA, CDR2 FQGTGA. CDR3 amino acids: CASSLGQADEQFF. For the CDR3, the DNA is TGTGCCAGCAGCCTGGGACAGGCGGATGAGCAGTTCTTC.

This clonotype was recorded at least ten times. The V gene is TRBV5-1, the J gene TRBJ2-5, with D possibly being TRBD2 (7 bases). The CDR3 spans 17 residues. Germline V gene lookup returns CDR1 SGHRS and CDR2 YFSETQ. The ends were cut back, 4 bases at V and 5 bases at J, with 24 bases in the middle. CDR3 nucleotides: TGCGCCAGCAGCGGACCCTTGGCGGGGGCTGGGGGGGAGACCCAGTACTTC. Its translation is CASSGPLAGAGGETQYF.

V gene TRBV6-5 combines with J gene TRBJ2-1, with D perhaps being TRBD1 or TRBD2 (5 bases each). The V and J ends lost 0 bases and 7 bases respectively, with 7 bases between them. Germline loops: CDR1 MNHEY, CDR2 SVGAGI. There are 13 residues in the CDR3. CDR3 DNA sequence: TGTGCCAGCAGTTACTCGAGGGGAAATGAGCAGTTCTTC. Translated: CASSYSRGNEQFF.

This clonotype was seen repeatedly, ten times or more. V usage is TRBV6-4 and J usage is TRBJ2-3; D is unclear. Germline CDR1 is MRHNA and CDR2 is SNTAGT. The CDR3 runs to 13 residues. The V gene lost 0 bases and the J gene lost 5 bases, with 6 bases spanning the gap. The CDR3 spells CASSDSWKDTQYF. The CDR3 coding sequence is TGTGCCAGCAGTGACTCGTGGAAAGATACGCAGTATTTT.

This clonotype was observed many times. The CDR3 is CASSWSGSGNTIYF. The CDR3 coding sequence is TGCGCCAGCAGCTGGTCGGGCTCTGGAAACACCATATATTTT. The chain combines TRBV5-1 with TRBJ1-3; D is unresolved. The CDR3 runs 14 residues. Trimming removed 3 bases at V and 0 bases at J, with 7 bases between. From germline, CDR1 is SGHRS and CDR2 YFSETQ.

In this sample, this clonotype turned up many times. This chain connects TRBV6-2 or TRBV6-3 to TRBJ2-2; 11 positions agree with TRBD2. V dropped 6 bases and J dropped 4; count of bases not matched to a gene: 7. The germline V gene encodes CDR1 MNHEY and CDR2 SVGEGT. The CDR3 totals 16 residues. Written as DNA, the CDR3 is TGTGCCAGCAGACCGGGACTAGCGGTATTCACCGGGGAGCTGTTTTTT. This codes for CASRPGLAVFTGELFF.